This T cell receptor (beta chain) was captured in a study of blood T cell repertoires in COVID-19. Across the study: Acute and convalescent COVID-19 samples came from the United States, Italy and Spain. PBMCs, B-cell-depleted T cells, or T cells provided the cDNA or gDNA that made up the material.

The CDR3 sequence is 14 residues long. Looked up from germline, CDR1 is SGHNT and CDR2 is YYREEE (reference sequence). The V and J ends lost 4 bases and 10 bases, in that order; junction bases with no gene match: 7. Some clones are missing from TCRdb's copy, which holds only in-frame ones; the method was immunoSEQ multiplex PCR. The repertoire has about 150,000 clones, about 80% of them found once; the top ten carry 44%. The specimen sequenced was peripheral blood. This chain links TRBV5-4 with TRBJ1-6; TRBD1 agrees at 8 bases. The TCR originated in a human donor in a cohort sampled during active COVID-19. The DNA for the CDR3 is TGTGCCAGCAGCGCGGACAGGGAATACTCACCCCTCCACTTT. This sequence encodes CASSADREYSPLHF.